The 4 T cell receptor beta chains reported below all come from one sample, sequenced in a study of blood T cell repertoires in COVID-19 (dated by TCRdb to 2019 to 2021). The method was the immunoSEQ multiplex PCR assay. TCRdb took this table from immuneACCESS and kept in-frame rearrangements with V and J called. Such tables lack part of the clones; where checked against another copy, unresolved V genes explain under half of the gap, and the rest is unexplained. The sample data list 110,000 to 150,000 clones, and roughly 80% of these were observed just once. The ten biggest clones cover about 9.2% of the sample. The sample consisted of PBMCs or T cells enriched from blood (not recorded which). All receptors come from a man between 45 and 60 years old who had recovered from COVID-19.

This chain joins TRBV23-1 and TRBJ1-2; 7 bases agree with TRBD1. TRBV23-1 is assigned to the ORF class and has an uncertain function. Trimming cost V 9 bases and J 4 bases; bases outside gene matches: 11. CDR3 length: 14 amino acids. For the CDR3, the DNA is TGCGCCAGGTGCGAGGGACAGACCCTCTATGGCTACACCTTC. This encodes CARCEGQTLYGYTF.

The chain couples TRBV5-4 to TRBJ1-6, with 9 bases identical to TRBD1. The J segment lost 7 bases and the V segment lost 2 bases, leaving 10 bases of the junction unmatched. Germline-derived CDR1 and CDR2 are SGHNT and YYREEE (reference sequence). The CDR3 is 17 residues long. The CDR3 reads CASSFGTGGMRNSPLHF. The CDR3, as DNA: TGTGCCAGCAGCTTTGGAACAGGGGGCATGAGGAATTCACCCCTCCACTTT.

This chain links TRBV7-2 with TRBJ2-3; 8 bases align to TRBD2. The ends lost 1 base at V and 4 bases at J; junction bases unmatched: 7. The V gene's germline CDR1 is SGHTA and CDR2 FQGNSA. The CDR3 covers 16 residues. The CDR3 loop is CASSLVRGAGADTQYF. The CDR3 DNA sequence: TGTGCCAGCAGCTTAGTGCGGGGGGCAGGGGCAGATACGCAGTATTTT. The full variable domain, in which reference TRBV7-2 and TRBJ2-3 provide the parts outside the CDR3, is GAGVSQSPSNKVTEKGKDVELRCDPISGHTALYWYRQSLGQGLEFLIYFQGNSAPDKSGLPSDRFSAERTGGSVSTLTIQRTQQEDSAVYLCASSLVRGAGADTQYFGPGTRLTVL.

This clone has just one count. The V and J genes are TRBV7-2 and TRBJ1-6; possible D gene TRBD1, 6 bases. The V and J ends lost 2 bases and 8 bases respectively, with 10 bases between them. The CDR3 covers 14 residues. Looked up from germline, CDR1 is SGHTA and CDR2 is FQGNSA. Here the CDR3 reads CASSLQGSDSPLHF. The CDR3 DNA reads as TGTGCCAGCAGCTTACAGGGGTCAGATTCACCCCTCCACTTT.